Listed here are 16 T cell receptor beta chains from one sample, sequenced in a study of early T cells in non-severe SARS-CoV-2 infection. TCRdb reprocessed the 5' RACE reads via MiXCR and lists one record per CDR3 protein. The table shows 40,000 to 50,000 distinct CDR3 sequences, with more than 4.5% occurring only once. Sequences were derived from whole blood, sampled at baseline. All receptors come from an adult who was a healthcare worker with PCR-confirmed SARS-CoV-2 infection or an uninfected control (not recorded which).

This clonotype was picked up many times. The chain employs TRBV2 and TRBJ2-7; 7 bases match TRBD2. The CDR3 length is 14 residues. Unmatched junction bases numbered 13, after V lost 1 base and J lost 13 bases. Germline V gene data show CDR1 as SNHLY and CDR2 as FYNNEI. CDR3 bases: TGTGCCAGCAGTGAAGTCTCTGTGGTGGGAGGGGTATACTTC. Its protein product is CASSEVSVVGGVYF.

This clonotype was seen ten or more times. V is TRBV20-1 and J is TRBJ2-3; 7 bases map to TRBD1. The CDR3 is made up of 15 amino acids. CDR1 DFQATT and CDR2 SNEGSKA come from the germline V gene (reference sequence). V dropped 8 bases and J dropped 2; count of bases not matched to a gene: 13. The CDR3 region has the DNA TGCAGTACGACAACGGGACAGCACACCACAGATACGCAGTATTTT. It specifies CSTTTGQHTTDTQYF.

This clonotype was seen many times. This chain joins TRBV5-1 and TRBJ2-3; maybe TRBD1 (6 bases). There are 15 residues in the CDR3. Trimming removed 2 bases from V and 1 base from J, with 11 bases in between. CDR1 is SGHRS, CDR2 YFSETQ, per germline. The CDR3 is CASSLQGGGTDTQYF. The CDR3 DNA sequence: TGCGCCAGCAGCTTACAGGGTGGTGGCACAGATACGCAGTATTTT.

This clonotype was detected ten times or more. The chain is built from TRBV20-1 and TRBJ2-2; D is perhaps TRBD1 (6 bases). The ends were cut back, 0 bases at V and 3 bases at J, with 11 bases in the middle. Germline V gene lookup returns CDR1 DFQATT and CDR2 SNEGSKA (reference sequence). The CDR3 loop spans 15 amino acids. CDR3 DNA sequence: TGCAGTGCTAGAGATACGGACAGAGACACCGGGGAGCTGTTTTTT. Its translation: CSARDTDRDTGELFF.

This clonotype ranks as medium-sized. The chain has TRBV4-2 and TRBJ1-4, with 9 positions matching TRBD1. The J segment lost 7 bases and the V segment lost 3 bases, leaving 9 bases of the junction unmatched. The CDR3 runs 16 residues. CDR1 LGHNA and CDR2 YNFKEQ come from the germline V gene. CDR3 nucleotide sequence: TGTGCCAGCAGCCAGGACCCCGGGACAGGGAGTGAAAAACTGTTTTTT. This encodes CASSQDPGTGSEKLFF.

This clonotype was recorded many times. CDR3 in amino acids: CASSPIAGGPTDTQYF. CDR3 sequence (DNA): TGTGCCAGCTCACCAATAGCGGGAGGGCCTACAGATACGCAGTATTTT. The chain carries TRBV18 and TRBJ2-3; 11 bases are shared with TRBD2. The CDR3 loop spans 16 amino acids. The V segment lost 2 bases and the J segment 3 bases; nucleotides outside the gene matches: 4. CDR1 is KGHSH and CDR2 is LQKENI in the germline V gene.

This clonotype was seen many times. This chain joins TRBV29-1 and TRBJ2-5; D uncertain. The CDR3 covers 12 residues. Germline V CDR1 and CDR2: SQVTM, ANQGSEA. The V and J ends lost 5 bases and 3 bases respectively, with 10 bases between them. This chain's CDR3 is CSVPGREETQYF. The DNA for the CDR3 is TGCAGCGTTCCTGGTAGGGAAGAGACCCAGTACTTC.

This clonotype was observed at least ten times. This rearrangement joins TRBV9 to TRBJ1-5, with D perhaps TRBD1 (5 bases). Germline V CDR1 and CDR2: SGDLS, YYNGEE. Trimming cost V 4 bases and J 5 bases, with 13 bases left between them. The CDR3 is 14 amino acids. This chain's CDR3 is CASSLSGEDQPQHF. The CDR3 DNA reads as TGTGCCAGCAGCCTTTCGGGGGAAGATCAGCCCCAGCATTTT. Supplemented by reference TRBV9 and TRBJ1-5, the full variable domain reads DSGVTQTPKHLITATGQRVTLRCSPRSGDLSVYWYQQSLDQGLQFLIQYYNGEERAKGNILERFSAQQFPDLHSELNLSSLELGDSALYFCASSLSGEDQPQHFGDGTRLSIL.

This clonotype showed up many times. The chain is built from TRBV28 and TRBJ1-5; 9 bases are a match to TRBD1. Germline CDR1 and CDR2: MDHEN and SYDVKM. The CDR3 spans 15 residues. The ends lost 3 bases at V and 5 bases at J; junction bases unmatched: 5. The CDR3 nucleotides read TGTGCCAGCAGTTTCCTAGACAGGGGGGATCAGCCCCAGCATTTT. Protein: CASSFLDRGDQPQHF.

This clonotype was recorded at least ten times. The rearrangement uses TRBV20-1 and TRBJ2-7, with 9 bases lining up with TRBD1. V was pared by 5 bases and J by 5 bases, with 10 bases of the junction left unmatched. The CDR3 sequence is 14 residues long. Germline CDR1 reads DFQATT; CDR2 reads SNEGSKA (reference sequence). The CDR3 reads CSAGRRDRAHEQYF. CDR3 in DNA: TGCAGTGCTGGACGCCGGGACAGGGCCCACGAGCAGTACTTC.

This clonotype was seen a few times. The rearrangement uses TRBV20-1 and TRBJ1-2; D not resolved. This CDR3 comprises 14 residues. The V gene's germline CDR1 is DFQATT and CDR2 SNEGSKA (reference sequence). Trimming cost V 8 bases and J 5 bases, with 21 bases left between them. The CDR3 DNA reads TGCAGTACCGGGCGGGCAGGTGCTCCATATGGCTACACCTTC. Translated, it gives CSTGRAGAPYGYTF.

There are many counts of this clonotype. The chain couples TRBV6-5 to TRBJ2-1, with a tentative D call TRBD1 (6 bases). CDR3 length equals 15 residues. Germline assignment: CDR1 MNHEY and CDR2 SVGAGI. Trimming removed 5 bases at V and 5 bases at J, with 16 bases between. The CDR3 nucleotides read TGTGCCAGCAGTACCAGGGGCAGCAGAGACAATGAGCAGTTCTTC. Translated: CASSTRGSRDNEQFF.

In its sample, this clonotype was seen many times. This chain joins TRBV5-1 and TRBJ2-3; D is unresolved. The CDR3 extends over 12 amino acids. Trimming took 4 bases from V and 0 from J, leaving 3 bases between them. Germline assignment: CDR1 SGHRS and CDR2 YFSETQ. CDR3 region: CASSLSTDTQYF. Here the CDR3 DNA reads TGCGCCAGCAGCCTAAGCACAGATACGCAGTATTTT. Full variable domain (remainder filled in from reference TRBV5-1 and TRBJ2-3): KAGVTQTPRYLIKTRGQQVTLSCSPISGHRSVSWYQQTPGQGLQFLFEYFSETQRNKGNFPGRFSGRQFSNSRSEMNVSTLELGDSALYLCASSLSTDTQYFGPGTRLTVL.

This clonotype occurred many times. V gene TRBV30 combines with J gene TRBJ1-1, with D maybe TRBD1 (6 bases). The germline V gene encodes CDR1 GTSNPN and CDR2 SVGIG (reference sequence). The CDR3 has 13 residues. With 5 bases removed from V and 4 bases from J, the gap between germline ends came to 14 bases. CDR3 sequence: CAWGVQGGTEAFF. The CDR3 nucleotides are TGTGCCTGGGGAGTACAGGGAGGCACTGAAGCTTTCTTT.

The CDR3 DNA reads as TGCAGCGTTGAAACAGGGGAGGACATTCAGTACTTC. Translation: CSVETGEDIQYF. The chain is built from TRBV29-1 and TRBJ2-4, with D tentatively TRBD1 (7 bases). Per germline, CDR1 SQVTM and CDR2 ANQGSEA. CDR3 length: 12 amino acids. V dropped 2 bases and J dropped 8 bases, with 10 bases sitting between them. The full variable domain, in which reference TRBV29-1 and TRBJ2-4 provide the parts outside the CDR3, is SAVISQKPSRDICQRGTSLTIQCQVDSQVTMMFWYRQQPGQSLTLIATANQGSEATYESGFVIDKFPISRPNLTFSTLTVSNMSPEDSSIYLCSVETGEDIQYFGAGTRLSVL.

This clonotype was observed at least ten times. The V call is TRBV7-9, the J call TRBJ1-4; 11 bases align to TRBD1. Looked up from germline, CDR1 is SEHNR and CDR2 is FQNEAQ (reference sequence). The V gene end was trimmed by 5 bases and the J gene end by 7 bases; junction bases not matched to a gene: 3. This CDR3 is 14 amino acids long. Here the CDR3 reads CASSADRGPEKLFF. For the CDR3, the DNA is TGTGCCAGCAGCGCGGACAGGGGGCCTGAAAAACTGTTTTTT.